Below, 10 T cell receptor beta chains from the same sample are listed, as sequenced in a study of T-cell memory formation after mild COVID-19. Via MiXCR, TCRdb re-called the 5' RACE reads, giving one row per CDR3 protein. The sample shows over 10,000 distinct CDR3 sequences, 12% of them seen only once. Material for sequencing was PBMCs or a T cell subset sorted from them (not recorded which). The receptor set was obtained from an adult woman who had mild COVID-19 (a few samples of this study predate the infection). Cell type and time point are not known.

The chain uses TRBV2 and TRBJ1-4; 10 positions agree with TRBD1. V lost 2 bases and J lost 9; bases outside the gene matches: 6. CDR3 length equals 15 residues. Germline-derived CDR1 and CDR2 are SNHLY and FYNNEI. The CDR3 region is CASSEWGQGKKKLFF. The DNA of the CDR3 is TGTGCCAGCAGTGAATGGGGACAGGGGAAGAAAAAACTGTTTTTT.

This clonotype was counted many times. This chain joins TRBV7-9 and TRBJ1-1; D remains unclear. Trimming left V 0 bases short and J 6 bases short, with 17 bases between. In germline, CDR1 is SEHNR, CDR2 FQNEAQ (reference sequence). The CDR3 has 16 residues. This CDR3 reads CASSLAIGPGQAEAFF. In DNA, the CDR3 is TGTGCCAGCAGCTTAGCGATAGGACCGGGTCAGGCTGAAGCTTTCTTT.

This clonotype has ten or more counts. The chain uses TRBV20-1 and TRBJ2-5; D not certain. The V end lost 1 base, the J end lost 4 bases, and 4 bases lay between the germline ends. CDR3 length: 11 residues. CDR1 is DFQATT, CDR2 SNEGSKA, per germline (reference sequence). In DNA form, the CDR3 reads TGCAGTGCTAGAGGGCCAGAGACCCAGTACTTC. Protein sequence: CSARGPETQYF.

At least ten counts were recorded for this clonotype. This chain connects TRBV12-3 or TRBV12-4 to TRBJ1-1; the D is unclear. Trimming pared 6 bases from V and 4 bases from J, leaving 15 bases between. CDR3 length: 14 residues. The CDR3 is CASSYGPRATEAFF. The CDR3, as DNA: TGTGCCAGCAGCTACGGTCCGAGGGCCACTGAAGCTTTCTTT.

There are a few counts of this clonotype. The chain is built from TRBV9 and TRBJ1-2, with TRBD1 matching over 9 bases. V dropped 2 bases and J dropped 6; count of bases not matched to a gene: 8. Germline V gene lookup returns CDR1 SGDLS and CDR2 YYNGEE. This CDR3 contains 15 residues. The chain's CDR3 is CASSVNTGQGHGYTF. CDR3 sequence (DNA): TGTGCCAGCAGCGTTAACACGGGACAGGGTCATGGCTACACCTTC.

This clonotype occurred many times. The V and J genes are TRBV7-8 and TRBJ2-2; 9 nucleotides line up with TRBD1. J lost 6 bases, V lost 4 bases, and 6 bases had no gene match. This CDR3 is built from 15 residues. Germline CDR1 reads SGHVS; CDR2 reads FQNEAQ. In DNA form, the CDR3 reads TGTGCCAGCAGCTATACAGGGGGCGACGCCGGGGAGCTGTTTTTT. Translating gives CASSYTGGDAGELFF.

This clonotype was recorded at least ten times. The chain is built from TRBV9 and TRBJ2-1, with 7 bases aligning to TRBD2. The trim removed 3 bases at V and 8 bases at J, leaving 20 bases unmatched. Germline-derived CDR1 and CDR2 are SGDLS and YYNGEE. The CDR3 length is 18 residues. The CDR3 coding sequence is TGTGCCAGCAGCGCTTTTCCGGTTGAAAGCGGGATAGTTGATGAGCAGTTCTTC. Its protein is CASSAFPVESGIVDEQFF.

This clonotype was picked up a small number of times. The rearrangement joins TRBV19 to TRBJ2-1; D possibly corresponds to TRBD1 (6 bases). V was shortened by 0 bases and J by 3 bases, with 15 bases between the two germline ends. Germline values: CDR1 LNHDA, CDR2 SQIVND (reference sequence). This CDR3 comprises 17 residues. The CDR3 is CASSIDLQGTHYNEQFF. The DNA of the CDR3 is TGTGCCAGTAGTATAGATCTTCAGGGGACCCACTACAATGAGCAGTTCTTC.

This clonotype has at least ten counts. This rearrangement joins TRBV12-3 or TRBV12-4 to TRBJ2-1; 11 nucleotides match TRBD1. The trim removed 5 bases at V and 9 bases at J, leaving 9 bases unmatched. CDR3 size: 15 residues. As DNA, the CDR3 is TGTGCCAGCAGTCCCGGGACAGGGGGGTTCGGTGAGCAGTTCTTC. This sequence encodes CASSPGTGGFGEQFF.

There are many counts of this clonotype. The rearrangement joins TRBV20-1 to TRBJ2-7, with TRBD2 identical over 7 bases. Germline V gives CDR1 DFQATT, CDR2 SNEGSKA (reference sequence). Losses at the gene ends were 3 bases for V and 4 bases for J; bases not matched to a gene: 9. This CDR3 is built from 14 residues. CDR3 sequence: CSASVASGVYEQYF. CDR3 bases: TGCAGTGCTAGCGTAGCTAGCGGTGTTTACGAGCAGTACTTC.